This T cell receptor (beta chain) was profiled in a study of HIV-infected patients and healthy controls. This clonotype was detected a few times. TCRdb analysed the 5' RACE reads with MiXCR anew, one entry per CDR3 protein. The repertoire consists of roughly 18,000 distinct CDR3 sequences, with roughly 15% occurring once and the leading ten covering 20% to 25%. From germline, CDR1 is SEHNR and CDR2 FQNEAQ (reference sequence). This CDR3 is built from 15 residues. Trimming stripped 3 bases from V and 0 bases from J, with 8 bases between. Sequenced: CD8+ T cells from blood. This chain connects TRBV7-9 to TRBJ1-4; D is unclear. This TCR derives from a human donor in good health. The CDR3 DNA is TGTGCCAGCAGCTTCTCTCTTACAACTAATGAAAAACTGTTTTTT. This codes for CASSFSLTTNEKLFF.